The 19 T cell receptor beta chains listed next were all sequenced from one sample in a study of blood T cell repertoires in COVID-19 (dated by TCRdb to between 2020 and 2021). Libraries were constructed by the immunoSEQ multiplex PCR assay. This immuneACCESS table, as held by TCRdb, lists in-frame sequences with V and J called but not all clones. Of the missing ones, under half trace to an unresolved V gene in checked studies; the others have no known cause. The sample includes 85,000 to 120,000 clones, with 75% to 90% observed a single time. The ten largest clones add up to 3.5% to 5% of the sample. The specimen was peripheral blood. These receptors came from a human donor in a cohort sampled during active COVID-19.

The chain couples TRBV5-6 to TRBJ1-3; 8 positions agree with TRBD1. V gave up 4 bases and J gave up 0 bases; unmatched junction bases: 15. CDR3 length: 19 amino acids. The germline CDR1 and CDR2 sequences are SGHDT and YYEEEE. This CDR3 is CASSPWSSRGRSSGNTIYF. CDR3 bases: TGTGCCAGCAGCCCCTGGTCTAGCAGGGGGCGAAGCTCTGGAAACACCATATATTTT.

The J gene is TRBJ1-2, the V gene TRBV11-2; 8 positions match TRBD1. The V segment lost 4 bases and the J segment 3 bases; nucleotides outside the gene matches: 4. Looked up from germline, CDR1 is SGHAT and CDR2 is FQNNGV. The CDR3 spans 14 residues. CDR3 DNA: TGTGCCAGCAGCTCGGGACAGGCATACTATGGCTACACCTTC. Translating it yields CASSSGQAYYGYTF. Using reference TRBV11-2 and TRBJ1-2 for the parts outside the CDR3, the full variable domain is EAGVAQSPRYKIIEKRQSVAFWCNPISGHATLYWYQQILGQGPKLLIQFQNNGVVDDSQLPKDRFSAERLKGVDSTLKIQPAKLEDSAVYLCASSSGQAYYGYTFGSGTRLTVV.

The CDR3 DNA reads TGTGCCAGCTCACCGAGTCAGGGGAGTAGGCAGTATTTT. It yields the protein CASSPSQGSRQYF. The V gene is TRBV18, the J gene TRBJ2-3, with a possible D match to TRBD1 (6 bases). This CDR3 is 13 amino acids long. Deletions cut 3 bases from V and 11 bases from J, with 15 bases between. Looked up from germline, CDR1 is KGHSH and CDR2 is LQKENI.

The genes are TRBV18 and TRBJ2-3, with 10 nucleotides matching TRBD1. The CDR3 extends over 16 amino acids. CDR1 is KGHSH and CDR2 is LQKENI in the germline V gene. V lost 5 bases and J lost 2; bases outside the gene matches: 7. DNA of the CDR3: TGTGCCAGCTCAGGGGACAGGGGTTCCAACACAGATACGCAGTATTTT. This encodes CASSGDRGSNTDTQYF. The whole variable domain, filled in from reference TRBV18 and TRBJ2-3, reads NAGVMQNPRHLVRRRGQEARLRCSPMKGHSHVYWYRQLPEEGLKFMVYLQKENIIDESGMPKERFSAEFPKEGPSILRIQQVVRGDSAAYFCASSGDRGSNTDTQYFGPGTRLTVL.

The chain joins TRBV9 to TRBJ1-4; 7 bases map to TRBD1. Per the germline V gene, CDR1 is SGDLS and CDR2 is YYNGEE. The CDR3 sequence is 15 residues long. The J segment lost 8 bases and the V segment lost 3 bases, leaving 10 bases of the junction unmatched. CDR3 in amino acids: CASSDDRATGEKLFF. DNA for the CDR3: TGTGCCAGCAGCGACGACAGGGCAACAGGGGAAAAACTGTTTTTT.

J is TRBJ1-1 and V is TRBV7-3; possibly TRBD1 for D (6 bases). The ends were cut back, 2 bases at V and 4 bases at J, with 14 bases in the middle. The CDR3 has 15 amino acids. The germline gives CDR1 SGHTA, CDR2 FQGTGA. The CDR3, as DNA: TGTGCCAGCAGCTTATCGGGACAAGAATCCACTGAAGCTTTCTTT. It encodes CASSLSGQESTEAFF.

This chain links TRBV4-1 with TRBJ1-1, with TRBD1 as a possible D gene (6 bases). The V end lost 0 bases, the J end lost 2 bases, and 16 bases lay between the germline ends. The CDR3 runs 17 residues. Germline CDR1 MGHRA, CDR2 YSYEKL. The chain's CDR3 is CASSQDIGAGVNTEAFF. CDR3 coding DNA: TGCGCCAGCAGCCAAGATATCGGGGCAGGGGTTAACACTGAAGCTTTCTTT.

Details on this clone: Sequence at one end of the junction differs from germline and may be a read error. The chain combines TRBV18 with TRBJ1-1; D is unclear. CDR1 and CDR2 (germline): KGHSH, LQKENI. The length of the CDR3 is 15 residues. In nucleotides, the CDR3 is TGTGCCAGCTCCCCACGCCGGGATGGTGTGACTGAAGCTTTCTTT. This sequence encodes CASSPRRDGVTEAFF.

This clone was detected once. The chain recombines TRBV19 with TRBJ2-2; 9 nucleotides agree with TRBD1. This CDR3 has 14 residues. V shed 9 bases and J 2 bases; nucleotides not matched to a gene: 4. Germline CDR1 and CDR2: LNHDA and SQIVND (reference sequence). CDR3 in DNA: TGTGCCAGCCGGACAGGGGATAACACCGGGGAGCTGTTTTTT. It codes for CASRTGDNTGELFF.

The chain recombines TRBV7-9 with TRBJ2-7; maybe TRBD2 (6 bases). Germline CDR1 and CDR2: SEHNR and FQNEAQ (reference sequence). The CDR3 sequence is 12 residues long. The ends were cut back, 3 bases at V and 5 bases at J, with 8 bases in the middle. CDR3 DNA sequence: TGTGCCAGCAGCTTCGCGGGGAACGAGCAGTACTTC. Translation: CASSFAGNEQYF.

This clone appeared a single time. CDR3 nucleotides: TGTGCCAGCCGGGGCGGGGGGGCCGCTGGGGAGCTGTTTTTT. Translated, it gives CASRGGGAAGELFF. The rearrangement links TRBV6-6 to TRBJ2-2; 9 bases map to TRBD2. Looked up from germline, CDR1 is MNHNY and CDR2 is SVGAGI (reference sequence). The CDR3 contains 14 residues. The ends lost 8 bases at V and 8 bases at J; junction bases unmatched: 9.

The rearrangement joins TRBV30 to TRBJ2-3, with TRBD2 matching over 10 bases. The V gene's germline CDR1 is GTSNPN and CDR2 SVGIG (reference sequence). Germline trimming cut 5 bases from V and 1 base from J; bases unmatched to any gene: 0. CDR3 size: 13 residues. CDR3 in amino acids: CAWGLAGTDTQYF. CDR3 sequence (DNA): TGTGCCTGGGGACTAGCGGGCACAGATACGCAGTATTTT.

The rearrangement links TRBV7-9 to TRBJ2-5; TRBD2 matches 7 bases. The CDR3 runs 15 residues. Germline CDR1 is SEHNR and CDR2 is FQNEAQ (reference sequence). V lost 1 base, J lost 4 bases, and 6 bases stayed unmatched. The CDR3 sequence is CASSLVFGGGETQYF. In nucleotides, the CDR3 is TGTGCCAGCAGCTTAGTTTTCGGCGGGGGAGAGACCCAGTACTTC.

This clone was picked up one time. The chain's CDR3 is CASSFYTGELFF. CDR3 nucleotide sequence: TGTGCCAGCAGCTTTTATACCGGGGAGCTGTTTTTT. The genes are TRBV11-3 and TRBJ2-2, with D uncertain. The CDR3 length is 12 residues. The germline V and J ends were trimmed by 3 bases and 5 bases, with 4 bases remaining between them. CDR1 and CDR2 (germline): SGHNT, YENEEA.

The rearrangement joins TRBV5-1 to TRBJ2-1, with 8 nucleotides matching TRBD2. The CDR3 has 18 residues. Germline CDR1 reads SGHRS; CDR2 reads YFSETQ. Germline trimming cut 5 bases from V and 4 bases from J; bases unmatched to any gene: 17. This CDR3 reads CASRIGRQAGASYNEQFF. CDR3 bases: TGCGCCAGCAGGATCGGGAGGCAAGCGGGGGCATCGTACAATGAGCAGTTCTTC.

This chain connects TRBV19 to TRBJ1-5; unclear D gene. The CDR3 runs to 15 residues. The ends were cut back, 4 bases at V and 6 bases at J, with 16 bases in the middle. Germline assignment: CDR1 LNHDA and CDR2 SQIVND (reference sequence). The CDR3 region is CASSTLAGGGQPQHF. The CDR3 DNA reads TGTGCCAGTAGTACCTTAGCGGGCGGAGGTCAGCCCCAGCATTTT.

This clone was picked up one time. The chain links TRBV12-5 to TRBJ2-5; TRBD2 aligns across 7 bases. This CDR3 is built from 13 residues. The V gene's germline CDR1 is LGHNT and CDR2 FRNRAP. V shed 2 bases and J 4 bases; nucleotides not matched to a gene: 1. The CDR3 sequence is CASGLWGGETQYF. CDR3 DNA: TGTGCTAGTGGTTTGTGGGGGGGAGAGACCCAGTACTTC.

The V and J genes are TRBV7-6 and TRBJ1-3; D unresolved. Trimming pared 3 bases from V and 4 bases from J, leaving 10 bases between. The CDR3 has 14 residues. The germline gives CDR1 SGHVS, CDR2 FNYEAQ. Here the CDR3 DNA reads TGTGCCAGCAGCTTCGACCGGCGGGGAAACACCATATATTTT. Translating gives CASSFDRRGNTIYF.

This chain connects TRBV11-1 to TRBJ1-1; 7 nucleotides align to TRBD1. CDR1 SGHAT and CDR2 FQDESV come from the germline V gene (reference sequence). The trim removed 4 bases at V and 5 bases at J, leaving 10 bases unmatched. The CDR3 runs 15 residues. CDR3 sequence: CASSSTQTGMTEAFF. The CDR3 DNA follows: TGTGCCAGCAGCTCGACGCAGACAGGGATGACTGAAGCTTTCTTT.